The 3 T cell receptor beta chains below come from one sample, sequenced in a study of tumor and adjacent non-tumor tissue in lung cancer. The template was RNA from unsorted bulk tissue. TCRbeta libraries were built with three rounds of nested PCR, modified from ARM-PCR. In TCRdb, the multiplex PCR reads were re-called with MiXCR into one record per CDR3 protein. The sample has tens of thousands of distinct CDR3 sequences; more than 60% are singletons. Sequenced: lung tumor tissue. The receptors come from a woman between 45 and 65 years old with non-small cell lung cancer.

The chain has TRBV6-5 and TRBJ2-5; D could derive from TRBD1 or TRBD2 (5 bases each). The CDR3 spans 16 residues. CDR1 MNHEY and CDR2 SVGAGI come from the germline V gene. Trimming took 10 bases from V and 9 from J, leaving 30 bases between them. The DNA for the CDR3 is TGTGCCATCGAAGGGTGGAAGAAGGGGACGGTGTGGGCCCAGTACTTC. Residues: CAIEGWKKGTVWAQYF.

In the case of this clonotype: A read error is possible here, since a much larger clone lies one base away. The chain employs TRBV20-1 and TRBJ2-7; no reliable D call. The CDR3 runs to 10 residues. V lost 2 bases to trimming and J lost 3 bases, with 2 bases between them. Per the germline V gene, CDR1 is DFQATT and CDR2 is SNEGSKA (reference sequence). CDR3 residues: CSARNYEQYF. DNA of the CDR3: TGCAGTGCTAGAAACTACGAGCAGTACTTC.

In this sample, this clonotype turned up once. A much larger clone lies one base from this, so it may be a read error. This chain uses TRBV20-1 with TRBJ2-7; D is undetermined. Trimming left V 3 bases short and J 4 bases short, with 7 bases between. Germline CDR1 is DFQATT and CDR2 is SNEGSKA (reference sequence). The CDR3 sequence is 11 residues long. DNA of the CDR3: TGCAGTGCTAGTGACGATTACGAGCAGTACTTC. Translation gives CSASDDYEQYF.